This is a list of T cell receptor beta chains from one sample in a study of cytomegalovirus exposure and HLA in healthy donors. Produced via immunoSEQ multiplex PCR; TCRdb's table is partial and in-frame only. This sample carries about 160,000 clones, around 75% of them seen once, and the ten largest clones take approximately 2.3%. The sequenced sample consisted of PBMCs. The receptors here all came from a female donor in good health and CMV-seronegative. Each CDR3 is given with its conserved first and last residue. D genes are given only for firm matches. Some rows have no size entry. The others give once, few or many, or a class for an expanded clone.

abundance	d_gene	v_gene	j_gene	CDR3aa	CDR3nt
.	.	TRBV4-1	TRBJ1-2	CASSPTDINYGYTF	TGCGCCAGCAGCCCAACGGACATAAACTATGGCTACACCTTC
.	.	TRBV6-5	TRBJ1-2	CASSYGQGTNYGYTF	TGTGCCAGCAGTTACGGGCAGGGGACGAACTATGGCTACACCTTC
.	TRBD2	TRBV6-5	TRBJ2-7	CASGTSGGVYEQYF	TGTGCCAGCGGGACTAGCGGGGGGGTATACGAGCAGTACTTC
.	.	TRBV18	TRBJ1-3	CASSPLPGISGNTIYF	TGTGCCAGCTCACCCCTTCCAGGGATCTCTGGAAACACCATATATTTT
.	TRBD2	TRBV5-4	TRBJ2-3	CASSPTGWREGRGTQYF	TGTGCCAGCAGCCCCACAGGCTGGCGGGAGGGCCGGGGTACGCAGTATTTT
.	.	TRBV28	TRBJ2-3	CASSSTVTDTQYF	TGTGCCAGCAGTTCGACAGTTACAGATACGCAGTATTTT
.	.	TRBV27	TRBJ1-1	CASSLSPDNTEAFF	TGTGCCAGCAGTTTATCGCCAGATAACACTGAAGCTTTCTTT
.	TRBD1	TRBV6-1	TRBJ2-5	CASSEARDRGRETQYF	TGTGCCAGCAGTGAAGCTAGGGACAGGGGTCGAGAGACCCAGTACTTC
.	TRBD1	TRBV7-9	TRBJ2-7	CASSPSRDSYFYEQYF	TGTGCCAGCAGCCCTAGCCGGGACAGCTACTTCTACGAGCAGTACTTC
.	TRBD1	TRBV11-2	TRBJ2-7	CASSLGQSFEQYF	TGTGCCAGCAGCCTGGGACAGTCGTTCGAGCAGTACTTC
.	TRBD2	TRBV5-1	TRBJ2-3	CASSLVLAGGPSDTQYF	TGCGCCAGCAGCTTGGTTCTAGCGGGGGGGCCATCAGATACGCAGTATTTT
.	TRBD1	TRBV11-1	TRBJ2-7	CASSFGQAYEQYF	TGTGCCAGCAGCTTTGGACAGGCCTACGAGCAGTACTTC
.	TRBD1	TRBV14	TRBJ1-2	CASSQDERQGGYTF	TGTGCCAGCAGCCAAGATGAACGACAGGGAGGCTACACCTTC
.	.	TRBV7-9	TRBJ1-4	CASSQYPGEGSREKLFF	TGTGCCAGCAGCCAATATCCAGGGGAAGGCTCACGTGAAAAACTGTTTTTT
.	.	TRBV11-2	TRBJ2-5	CASSPQGFETQYF	TGTGCCAGCAGCCCCCAGGGTTTCGAGACCCAGTACTTC
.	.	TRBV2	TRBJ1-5	CASSVGGDQPQHF	TGTGCCAGCAGTGTAGGAGGGGATCAGCCCCAGCATTTT
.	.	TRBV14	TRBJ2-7	CASSPEAGRAYEQYF	TGTGCCAGCAGCCCGGAGGCGGGAAGGGCCTACGAGCAGTACTTC
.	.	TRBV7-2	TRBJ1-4	CASSSVAGATNEKLFF	TGTGCCAGCAGCTCAGTCGCCGGGGCAACTAATGAAAAACTGTTTTTT
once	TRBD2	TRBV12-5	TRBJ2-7	CASSPGLAGYEQYF	TGTGCTAGTAGCCCGGGACTAGCGGGCTACGAGCAGTACTTC
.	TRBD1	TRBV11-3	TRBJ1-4	CASSYRGGEKLFF	TGTGCCAGCAGCTACAGGGGAGGTGAAAAACTGTTTTTT
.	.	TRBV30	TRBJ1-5	CAWSVRLSGIGQPQHF	TGTGCCTGGAGTGTACGATTATCGGGGATCGGTCAGCCCCAGCATTTT
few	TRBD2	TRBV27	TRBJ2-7	CASGGLGGSSYEQYF	TGTGCCAGCGGAGGGTTAGGCGGGAGCTCCTACGAGCAGTACTTC
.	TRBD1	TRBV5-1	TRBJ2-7	CASSRGTGGLTYEQYF	TGCGCCAGCAGCCGGGGGACAGGAGGGCTGACCTACGAGCAGTACTTC
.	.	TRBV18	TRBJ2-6	CASSPSSSGANVLTF	TGTGCCAGCTCACCCTCCAGCTCTGGGGCCAACGTCCTGACTTTC
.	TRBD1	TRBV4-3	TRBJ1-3	CASSQDLRGLRNTIYF	TGCGCCAGCAGCCAAGATCTCAGGGGGCTAAGGAACACCATATATTTT
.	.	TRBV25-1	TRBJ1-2	CASSAGVRYTF	TGTGCCAGCTCTGCAGGGGTACGCTACACCTTC
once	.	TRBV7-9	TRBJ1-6	CASSLLSGANNSPLHF	TGTGCCAGCAGCTTGTTATCAGGGGCCAATAATTCACCCCTCCACTTT
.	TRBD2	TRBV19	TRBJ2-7	CASSISASGRARYEQYF	TGTGCCAGTAGTATTTCGGCTAGCGGGAGGGCGAGGTACGAGCAGTACTTC
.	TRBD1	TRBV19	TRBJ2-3	CASSISRDRGTTDTQYF	TGTGCCAGTAGTATAAGCCGGGACAGGGGCACGACAGATACGCAGTATTTT
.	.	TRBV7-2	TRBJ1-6	CASSLLGMENSPLHF	TGTGCCAGCAGCTTACTGGGTATGGAGAATTCACCCCTCCACTTT
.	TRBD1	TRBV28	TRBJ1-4	CASSYRGLGVWEKLFF	TGTGCCAGCAGCTACAGGGGGCTCGGGGTTTGGGAAAAACTGTTTTTT
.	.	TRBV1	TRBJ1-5	CTSSHGQGNQPQHF	TGCACCAGCAGCCACGGACAGGGCAATCAGCCCCAGCATTTT
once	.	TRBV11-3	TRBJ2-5	CASSPNRDKAPGVTQYF	TGTGCCAGCAGCCCGAACCGGGACAAGGCGCCCGGGGTGACCCAGTACTTC
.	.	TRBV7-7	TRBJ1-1	CASSPREAQGRSMNTEAFF	TGTGCTAGCAGCCCCCGCGAAGCGCAGGGGCGTTCTATGAACACTGAAGCTTTCTTT
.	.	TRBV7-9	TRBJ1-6	CASPEGGANNSPLHF	TGTGCCAGCCCGGAGGGTGGAGCTAATAATTCACCCCTCCACTTT
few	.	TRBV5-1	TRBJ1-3	CASSPQAPPGNTIYF	TGCGCCAGCAGCCCACAGGCACCCCCTGGAAACACCATATATTTT
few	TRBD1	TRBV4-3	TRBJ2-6	CASSHPWGTGGSGANVLTF	TGCGCCAGCAGCCATCCCTGGGGGACAGGGGGCTCTGGGGCCAACGTCCTGACTTTC
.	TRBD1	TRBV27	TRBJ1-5	CASSFQGVQPQHF	TGTGCCAGCAGTTTTCAGGGGGTCCAGCCCCAGCATTTT
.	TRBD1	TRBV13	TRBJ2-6	CASSLAQGAPGANVLTF	TGTGCCAGCAGCTTAGCACAGGGGGCTCCTGGGGCCAACGTCCTGACTTTC
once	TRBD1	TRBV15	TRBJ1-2	CATSRDSYGYTF	TGTGCCACCAGCCGGGACAGCTATGGCTACACCTTC
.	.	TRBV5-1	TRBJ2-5	CASSSGEPSSETQYF	TGCGCCAGCAGCTCGGGGGAACCTAGCTCAGAGACCCAGTACTTC
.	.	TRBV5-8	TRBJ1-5	CASSLEWGQANQPQHF	TGTGCCAGCAGCTTGGAGTGGGGGCAGGCCAATCAGCCCCAGCATTTT
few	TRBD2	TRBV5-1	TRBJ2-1	CASSLGGTNYNEQFF	TGCGCCAGCAGCTTGGGGGGGACTAATTACAATGAGCAGTTCTTC
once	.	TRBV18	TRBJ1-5	CASSPDRNQPQHF	TGTGCCAGCTCCCCAGACAGGAATCAGCCCCAGCATTTT